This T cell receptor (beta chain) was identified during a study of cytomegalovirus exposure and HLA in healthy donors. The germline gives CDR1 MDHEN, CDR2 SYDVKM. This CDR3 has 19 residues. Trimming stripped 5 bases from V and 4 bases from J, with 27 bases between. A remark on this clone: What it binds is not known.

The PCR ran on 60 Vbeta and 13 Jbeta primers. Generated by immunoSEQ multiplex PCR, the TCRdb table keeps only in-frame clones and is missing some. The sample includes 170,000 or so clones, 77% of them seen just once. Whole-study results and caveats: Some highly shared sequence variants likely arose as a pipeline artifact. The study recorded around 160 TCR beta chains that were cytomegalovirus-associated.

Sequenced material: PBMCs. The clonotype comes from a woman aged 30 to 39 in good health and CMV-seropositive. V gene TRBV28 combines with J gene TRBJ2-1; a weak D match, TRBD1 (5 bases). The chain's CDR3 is CASSPDDRSQGQIYNEQFF. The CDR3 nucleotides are TGTGCCAGCAGTCCAGATGATAGGTCGCAGGGTCAAATTTACAATGAGCAGTTCTTC.